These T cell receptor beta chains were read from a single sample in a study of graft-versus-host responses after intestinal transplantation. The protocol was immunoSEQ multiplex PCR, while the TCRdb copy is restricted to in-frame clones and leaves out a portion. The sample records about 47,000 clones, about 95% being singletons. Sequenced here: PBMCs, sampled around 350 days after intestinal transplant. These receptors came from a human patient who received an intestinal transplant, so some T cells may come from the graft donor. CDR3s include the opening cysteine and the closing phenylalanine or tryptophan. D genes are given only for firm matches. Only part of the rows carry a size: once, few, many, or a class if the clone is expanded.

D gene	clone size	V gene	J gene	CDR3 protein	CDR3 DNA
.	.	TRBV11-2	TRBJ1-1	CASSLAVTEAFF	TGTGCCAGCAGCTTGGCGGTCACTGAAGCTTTCTTT
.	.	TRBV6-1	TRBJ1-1	CASSERGGSEAFF	TGTGCCAGCAGTGAACGGGGGGGATCTGAAGCTTTCTTT
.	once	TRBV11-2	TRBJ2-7	CASSLARAYYEQYF	TGTGCCAGCAGCTTAGCTCGGGCCTACTACGAGCAGTACTTC
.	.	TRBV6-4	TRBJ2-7	CASSKSPLTMAGAPFYEQYF	TGTGCCAGCAGTAAGTCCCCCCTTACCATGGCGGGCGCGCCCTTCTACGAGCAGTACTTC
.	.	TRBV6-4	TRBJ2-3	CASSDQDTDTQYF	TGTGCCAGCAGTGATCAGGACACAGATACGCAGTATTTT
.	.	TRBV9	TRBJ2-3	CASSVEGTGADTQYF	TGTGCCAGCAGCGTAGAGGGTACCGGCGCGGATACGCAGTATTTT
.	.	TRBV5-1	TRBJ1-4	CASSSGTQNEKLFF	TGCGCCAGCAGCTCCGGGACGCAGAATGAAAAACTGTTTTTT
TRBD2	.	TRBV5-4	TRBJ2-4	CASSLGGGLAGEGNIQYF	TGTGCCAGCAGCTTGGGGGGAGGACTAGCGGGAGAGGGAAACATTCAGTACTTC
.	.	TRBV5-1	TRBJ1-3	CASSLKGPSGNTIYF	TGCGCCAGCAGCTTAAAAGGCCCTTCTGGAAACACCATATATTTT
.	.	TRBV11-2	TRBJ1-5	CASSLEGAGNQPQHF	TGTGCCAGCAGCTTAGAGGGCGCTGGCAATCAGCCCCAGCATTTT
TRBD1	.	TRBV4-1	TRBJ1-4	CASSHVQWDRGTATNEKLFF	TGCGCCAGCAGCCATGTTCAATGGGACAGGGGTACGGCAACTAATGAAAAACTGTTTTTT
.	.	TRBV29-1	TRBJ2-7	CSVEQEGSLTYEQYF	TGCAGCGTTGAACAGGAAGGATCCCTAACCTACGAGCAGTACTTC
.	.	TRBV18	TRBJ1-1	CASSDRGGTEAFF	TGTGCCAGCTCGGACAGAGGCGGCACTGAAGCTTTCTTT
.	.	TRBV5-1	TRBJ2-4	CASTKMPGSQNIQYF	TGCGCCAGCACTAAAATGCCGGGCTCCCAAAACATTCAGTACTTC
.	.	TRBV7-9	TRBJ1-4	CASSLALANEKLFF	TGTGCCAGCAGCTTAGCTCTGGCGAATGAAAAACTGTTTTTT
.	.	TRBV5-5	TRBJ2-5	CASSLGQEGETQYF	TGTGCCAGCAGCTTGGGACAGGAGGGGGAGACCCAGTACTTC
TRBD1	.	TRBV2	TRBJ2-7	CASSEFGQGYEQYF	TGTGCCAGCAGTGAATTCGGACAGGGGTACGAGCAGTACTTC
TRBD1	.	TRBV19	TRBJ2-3	CASRTGSSPSQYF	TGTGCCAGTAGGACAGGGTCCTCACCCTCGCAGTATTTT
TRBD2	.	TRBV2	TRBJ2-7	CASKTSGQSYEQYF	TGTGCCAGCAAAACTAGCGGGCAATCCTACGAGCAGTACTTC
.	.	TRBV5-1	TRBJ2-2	CASSLYGEITGELFF	TGCGCCAGCAGCTTGTACGGTGAAATCACCGGGGAGCTGTTTTTT
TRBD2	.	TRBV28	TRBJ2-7	CASSSSQAGEHEQYF	TGTGCCAGCAGTTCAAGTCAAGCGGGAGAGCACGAGCAGTACTTC
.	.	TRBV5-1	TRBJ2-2	CASSRMGTMGTGELFF	TGCGCCAGCAGCCGCATGGGGACAATGGGGACCGGGGAGCTGTTTTTT
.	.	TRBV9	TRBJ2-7	CASSGLPSYEQYF	TGTGCCAGCAGCGGACTGCCCTCCTACGAGCAGTACTTC
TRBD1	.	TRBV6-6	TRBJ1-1	CASSRQGAVPAFF	TGTGCCAGCAGTAGGCAGGGGGCGGTACCAGCTTTCTTT
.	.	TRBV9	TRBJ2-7	CASSPGQPYEQYF	TGTGCCAGCAGCCCAGGACAGCCCTACGAGCAGTACTTC
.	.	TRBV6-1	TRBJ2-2	CAGQRTNTGELFF	TGTGCCGGTCAGCGGACTAACACCGGGGAGCTGTTTTTT
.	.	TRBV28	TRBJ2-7	CASTLRGGTSYEQYF	TGTGCCAGCACCCTCCGGGGTGGGACTTCCTACGAGCAGTACTTC
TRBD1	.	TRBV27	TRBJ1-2	CASSPTTGVVSYGYTF	TGTGCCAGCAGCCCCACCACAGGGGTGGTTTCCTATGGCTACACCTTC
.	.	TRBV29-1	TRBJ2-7	CSGTASSGEQYF	TGCAGCGGGACAGCATCGTCGGGCGAGCAGTACTTC